The source of this T cell receptor beta chain is a study of T-cell memory formation after mild COVID-19. The sample holds many counts of this clonotype. Its antigen is unknown. Study results and limitations: That cross-reactive memory joined was suggested by some responding clones appearing in pre-infection memory.

TCRdb reanalysed the 5' RACE reads using MiXCR and keeps one entry per CDR3 protein. The data show approximately 410,000 distinct CDR3 sequences, 20% to 30% seen once. The CDR3 covers 15 residues. V lost 4 bases and J lost 3, with 15 bases in between. Germline values: CDR1 MGHRA, CDR2 YSYEKL. Specimen: PBMCs or a T cell subset sorted from them (not recorded which). The chain uses TRBV4-1 and TRBJ1-1; TRBD1 might be the D (5 bases). This receptor was obtained from an adult woman who had mild COVID-19 (a few samples of this study predate the infection). Cell type and time point are not known. The CDR3 protein is CASSPGTGTDTEAFF. DNA of the CDR3: TGCGCCAGCAGCCCCGGGACGGGGACTGACACTGAAGCTTTCTTT.